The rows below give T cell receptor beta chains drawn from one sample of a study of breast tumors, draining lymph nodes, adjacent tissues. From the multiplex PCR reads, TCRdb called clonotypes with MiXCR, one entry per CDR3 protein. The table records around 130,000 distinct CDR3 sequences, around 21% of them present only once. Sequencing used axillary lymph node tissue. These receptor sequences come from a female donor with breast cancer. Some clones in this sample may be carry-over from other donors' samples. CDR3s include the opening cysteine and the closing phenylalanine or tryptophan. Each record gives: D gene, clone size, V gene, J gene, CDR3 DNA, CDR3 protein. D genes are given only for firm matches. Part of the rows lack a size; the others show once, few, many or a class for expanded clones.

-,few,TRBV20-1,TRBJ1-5,TGCAGTGCTAGAGATTTGGGCGGGGACTACAATCAGCCCCAGCATTTT,CSARDLGGDYNQPQHF
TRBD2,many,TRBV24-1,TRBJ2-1,TGTGCCACCAGTGATACTCGGGGGGGAGGTCTGCGCGTATATGAGCAGTTCTTC,CATSDTRGGGLRVYEQFF
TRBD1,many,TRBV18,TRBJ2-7,TGTGCCAGCTCACCAGGTATTCCGGGACAGGGGTCCTACGAGCAGTACTTC,CASSPGIPGQGSYEQYF
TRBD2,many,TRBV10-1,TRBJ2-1,TGCGCCAGCAGTGGGGCTAGCGGGAGGGCCGGGTCCTACAATGAGCAGTTCTTC,CASSGASGRAGSYNEQFF
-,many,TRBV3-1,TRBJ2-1,TGTGCCAGCAGCCAGACGGACCGGAGCTCCTACAATGAGCAGTTCTTC,CASSQTDRSSYNEQFF
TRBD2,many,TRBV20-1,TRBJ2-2,TGCAGTGCTAGAGTATGGGCGGGAGGGCCTATCGCCGGGGAGCTGTTTTTT,CSARVWAGGPIAGELFF
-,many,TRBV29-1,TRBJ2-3,TGCAGCGTTGATGGGGCGGCGCAGTATTTT,CSVDGAAQYF
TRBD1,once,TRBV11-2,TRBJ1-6,TGTGCCAGCAGCTCAGTGAACCCGGGACAGCTAGTTAATTCACCCCTCCACTTT,CASSSVNPGQLVNSPLHF
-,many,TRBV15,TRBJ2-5,TGTGCCACCAGCAGAGACGGCTCCCAAGAGACCCAGTACTTC,CATSRDGSQETQYF
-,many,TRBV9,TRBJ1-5,TGTGCCAGCAGCCCAGGGCGGGGCAATCAGCCCCAGCATTTT,CASSPGRGNQPQHF
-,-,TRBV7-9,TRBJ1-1,TGTGCCAGCAGCTTGGGGCAAGGAGGGGCTGAAGCTTTCTTT,CASSLGQGGAEAFF
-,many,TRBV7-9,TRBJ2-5,TGTGCCAGCAGCTGGGGAGGGGGCCAAGAGACCCAGTACTTC,CASSWGGGQETQYF
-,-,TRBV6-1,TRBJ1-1,TGTGCCAGCAGTGACGCTACAGTGAACACTGAAGCTTTCTTT,CASSDATVNTEAFF
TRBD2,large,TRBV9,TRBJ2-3,TGTGCCAGCAGCGACCGACTAGCGGGAGTTACAGATACGCAGTATTTT,CASSDRLAGVTDTQYF
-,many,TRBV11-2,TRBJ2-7,TGTGCCAGCAGCGCGGGACATCTCTACGAGCAGTACTTC,CASSAGHLYEQYF
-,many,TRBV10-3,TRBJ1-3,TGTGCCATCACCCCGGCAGACGGCTCTGGAAACACCATATATTTT,CAITPADGSGNTIYF
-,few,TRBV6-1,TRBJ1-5,TGTGCCAGTTCACAGGTTTTTAGTCAGCCCCAGCATTTT,CASSQVFSQPQHF
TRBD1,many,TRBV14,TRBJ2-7,TGTGCCAGCAGCCAAGACACAGGGGGTGTCGACGAGCAGTACTTC,CASSQDTGGVDEQYF
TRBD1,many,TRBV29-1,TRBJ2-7,TGCAGCGCCGACACGACAGGGGGCTACGAGCAGTACTTC,CSADTTGGYEQYF
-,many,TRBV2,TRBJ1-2,TGTGCCAGCAGTGAACGGCAGTACTATGGCTACACCTTC,CASSERQYYGYTF
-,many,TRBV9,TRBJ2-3,TGTGCCAGCAGCGTACAAGCGAACCCCACAGATACGCAGTATTTT,CASSVQANPTDTQYF
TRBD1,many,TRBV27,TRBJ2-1,TGTGCCAGCAGCCCGACCTCGACAGGGGAGTTCTTC,CASSPTSTGEFF
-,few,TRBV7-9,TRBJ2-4,TGTGCCAGCAGCTCCGGACAGGGAGGGTACGAAAACATTCAGTACTTC,CASSSGQGGYENIQYF
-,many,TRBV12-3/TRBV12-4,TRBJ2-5,TGTGCCAGCAGTTTATGGGGGCAAGAGACCCAGTACTTC,CASSLWGQETQYF
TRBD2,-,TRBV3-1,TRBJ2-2,TGTGCCAGCAGCCAAGGACTAGCGTTCGGGGAGCTGCTTTTT,CASSQGLAFGELLF
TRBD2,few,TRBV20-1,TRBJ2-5,TGCAGTGCTAGAGCGGGGGGTAACCAAGAGACCAAGTACTTC,CSARAGGNQETKYF
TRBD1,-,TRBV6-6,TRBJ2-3,TGTGCCAGCAGGAGGACAGGGTCAGCAGATACGCAGTATTTT,CASRRTGSADTQYF